The following is a T cell receptor beta chain sequence with its context. With 7 bases removed from V and 3 bases from J, the gap between germline ends came to 9 bases. Germline V gene data show CDR1 as SEHNR and CDR2 as FQNEAQ (reference sequence). This CDR3 comprises 12 residues. The sample originates from a study of shared clonotypes between healthy human individuals. TCRdb's copy holds only in-frame clones and misses some; the assay was immunoSEQ multiplex PCR. The table lists over a million clones, 75% to 80% of them singletons, with approximately 0.56% in the top ten. Caucasian adults residing in Nashville, Tennessee made up all the donors.

The sequencing input was memory CD4+ T cells from PBMCs. Indicated subset: CD45RA-negative fraction. V and J are TRBV7-9 and TRBJ1-2; D is uncertain. The receptor was derived from a man aged 18-30 years in good health. Some clones in this sample may be carry-over from other donors' samples. The CDR3 protein is CASTDYHYGYTF. In nucleotides, the CDR3 is TGTGCCAGCACCGACTACCACTATGGCTACACCTTC.